The sample holds one count of the clone carrying this TCR beta chain. The sample belongs to a study of somatic mutations in cytotoxic T cells in rheumatoid arthritis. Clones were sequenced by immunoSEQ multiplex PCR, and TCRdb holds only the in-frame ones, with some missing. Of about 16,000 clones in the sample, approximately 84% are singletons; the top ten hold roughly 15%. V was pared by 4 bases and J by 8 bases, with 8 bases between. Germline V gene sequence: CDR1 KGHSY, CDR2 FQNENV. CDR3 length equals 11 residues. V and J are TRBV16 and TRBJ1-2, with D unclear. Sequenced material: CD8+ T cells sorted from blood. This TCR came from an adult with rheumatoid arthritis. DNA of the CDR3: TGTGCCAGCAGCCTTTCGGGGGGCTACACCTTC. Translated, it gives CASSLSGGYTF.